In this sample, the clone carrying this T cell receptor beta chain turned up many times. The V gene end was trimmed by 5 bases and the J gene end by 7 bases; junction bases not matched to a gene: 10. The CDR3 extends over 14 amino acids. Germline lookup yields CDR1 DFQATT and CDR2 SNEGSKA (reference sequence). This entry comes from a study of molecular identifiers for immune sequencing clone quantification. TCRdb reprocessed the PCR reads via MiXCR and lists one record per CDR3 protein. In the table there are more than 300,000 distinct CDR3 sequences, over 20% of which are singletons. The chain couples TRBV20-1 to TRBJ1-5; TRBD1 aligns across 8 bases. This TCR was recovered from a human donor in good health. Some libraries in this study had Jurkat cell RNA spiked in. Sequencing was carried out using naive CD8+ T cells from blood, with Jurkat cell RNA spiked in. As for subset: FACS-sorted CD8+CD4-CCR7+CD45RA+ naive T cells. The CDR3 nucleotides are TGCAGTGCTGAAGGGACAGGCGGGAGCCAGCCCCAGCATTTT. Its protein product is CSAEGTGGSQPQHF.